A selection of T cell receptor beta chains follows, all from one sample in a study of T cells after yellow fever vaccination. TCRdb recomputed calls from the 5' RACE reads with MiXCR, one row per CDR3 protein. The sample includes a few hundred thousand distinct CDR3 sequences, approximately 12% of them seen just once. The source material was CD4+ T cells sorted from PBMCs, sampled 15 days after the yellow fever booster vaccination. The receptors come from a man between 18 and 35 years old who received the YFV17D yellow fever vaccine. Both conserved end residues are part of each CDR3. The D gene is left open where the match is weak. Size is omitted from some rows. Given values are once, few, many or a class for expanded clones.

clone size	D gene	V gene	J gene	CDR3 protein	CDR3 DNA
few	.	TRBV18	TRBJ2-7	CASSPSRVYEQYF	TGTGCCAGCTCACCTTCCAGAGTATACGAGCAGTACTTC
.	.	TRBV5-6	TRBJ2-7	CASSLYQNLEQYF	TGTGCCAGCAGCTTGTATCAAAACCTCGAGCAGTACTTC
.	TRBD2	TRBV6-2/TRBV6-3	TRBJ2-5	CASSYPERGGDQYF	TGTGCCAGCAGTTACCCCGAGCGGGGGGGGGACCAGTACTTC
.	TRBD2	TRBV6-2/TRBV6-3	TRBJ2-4	CASSWASGGNIQYF	TGTGCCAGCAGTTGGGCTAGCGGCGGAAACATTCAGTACTTC
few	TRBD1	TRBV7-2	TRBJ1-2	CASSLARGQGSMNYGYTF	TGTGCCAGCAGCTTAGCTCGAGGACAGGGGTCCATGAACTATGGCTACACCTTC
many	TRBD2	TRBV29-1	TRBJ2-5	CSVDTTSGGETQYF	TGCAGCGTGGATACAACTAGCGGAGGAGAGACCCAGTACTTC
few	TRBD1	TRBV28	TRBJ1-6	CASSLGTGYSPLHF	TGTGCCAGCAGTTTAGGGACAGGCTATTCACCCCTCCACTTT
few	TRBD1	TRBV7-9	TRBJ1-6	CASSQTGDSPLHF	TGTGCCAGCAGCCAGACAGGGGATTCACCCCTCCACTTT
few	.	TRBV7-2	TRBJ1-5	CASSLAVRYSNQPQHF	TGTGCCAGCAGCTTGGCAGTCCGCTATAGCAATCAGCCCCAGCATTTT
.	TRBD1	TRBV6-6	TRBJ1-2	CASIQGAGGYTF	TGTGCCAGCATCCAGGGGGCTGGGGGCTACACCTTC